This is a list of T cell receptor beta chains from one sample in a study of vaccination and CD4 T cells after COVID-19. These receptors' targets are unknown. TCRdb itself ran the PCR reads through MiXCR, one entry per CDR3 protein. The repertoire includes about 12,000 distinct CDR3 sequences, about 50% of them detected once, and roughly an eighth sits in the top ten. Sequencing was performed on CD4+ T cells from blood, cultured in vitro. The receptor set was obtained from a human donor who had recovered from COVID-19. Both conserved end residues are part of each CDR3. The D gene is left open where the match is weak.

CDR3: CASSAMNTEAFF; length: 12; J: TRBJ1-1; V: TRBV2; D: -
CDR3: CASSEDGAYTGELFF; length: 15; J: TRBJ2-2; V: TRBV10-2; D: -
CDR3: CASQALGGGEQYF; length: 13; J: TRBJ2-7; V: TRBV2; D: -
CDR3: CASSPTGANVLTF; length: 13; J: TRBJ2-6; V: TRBV19; D: -
CDR3: CASSYPTKKQSGGSADTQYF; length: 20; J: TRBJ2-3; V: TRBV6-2/TRBV6-3; D: -
CDR3: CSAPGGTESFYGYTF; length: 15; J: TRBJ1-2; V: TRBV20-1; D: -
CDR3: CAISGSAGGAYNEQFF; length: 16; J: TRBJ2-1; V: TRBV10-3; D: TRBD2
CDR3: CSARDSGTTGELFF; length: 14; J: TRBJ2-2; V: TRBV20-1; D: -
CDR3: CASRSDWTGGPGELFF; length: 16; J: TRBJ2-2; V: TRBV25-1; D: TRBD1
CDR3: CASSVGQPDQPQHF; length: 14; J: TRBJ1-5; V: TRBV18; D: -
CDR3: CASSFLADNEQFF; length: 13; J: TRBJ2-1; V: TRBV5-4; D: TRBD2
CDR3: CASSLDRVNTEAFF; length: 14; J: TRBJ1-1; V: TRBV12-3/TRBV12-4; D: TRBD1
CDR3: CASSSGEGELFF; length: 12; J: TRBJ2-2; V: TRBV6-5; D: -
CDR3: CAIGGTNQPQHF; length: 12; J: TRBJ1-5; V: TRBV10-3; D: -
CDR3: CASSKIPAQHF; length: 11; J: TRBJ1-5; V: TRBV21-1; D: -
CDR3: CASTPPGQGNIQYF; length: 14; J: TRBJ2-4; V: TRBV6-1; D: TRBD1
CDR3: CASSQEKTVVGETQYF; length: 16; J: TRBJ2-5; V: TRBV4-1; D: -
CDR3: CASSLLTGQGEAFF; length: 14; J: TRBJ1-1; V: TRBV5-1; D: TRBD1
CDR3: CASSFPGSTYEQYF; length: 14; J: TRBJ2-7; V: TRBV19; D: -
CDR3: CASSLLSRAGSTDTQYF; length: 17; J: TRBJ2-3; V: TRBV27; D: -
CDR3: CSAGRTSAYNEQFF; length: 14; J: TRBJ2-1; V: TRBV20-1; D: TRBD2
CDR3: CASSKVRDSSYNEQFF; length: 16; J: TRBJ2-1; V: TRBV21-1; D: -
CDR3: CSASRGSSYEQYF; length: 13; J: TRBJ2-7; V: TRBV20-1; D: -
CDR3: CSASPGTSGQETQYF; length: 15; J: TRBJ2-5; V: TRBV20-1; D: TRBD2
CDR3: CASSAQGDRVYGYTF; length: 15; J: TRBJ1-2; V: TRBV9; D: TRBD1
CDR3: CASSPGLAGDGRTQYF; length: 16; J: TRBJ2-5; V: TRBV11-2; D: TRBD2
CDR3: CASSLALVAAATF; length: 13; J: TRBJ1-2; V: TRBV7-9; D: -
CDR3: CASSSSGGAREQFF; length: 14; J: TRBJ2-1; V: TRBV12-3/TRBV12-4; D: TRBD2
CDR3: CSANHPNYGYTF; length: 12; J: TRBJ1-2; V: TRBV20-1; D: -
CDR3: CASSLTANQNNQPQHF; length: 16; J: TRBJ1-5; V: TRBV27; D: -
CDR3: CASSQYGVPGYTF; length: 13; J: TRBJ1-2; V: TRBV5-4; D: -
CDR3: CASSPKGLADEQYF; length: 14; J: TRBJ2-7; V: TRBV18; D: TRBD2
CDR3: CASSQQGTVGYTF; length: 13; J: TRBJ1-2; V: TRBV14; D: -
CDR3: CASRTNYNEQFF; length: 12; J: TRBJ2-1; V: TRBV6-1; D: -
CDR3: CSAGGGTYGYTF; length: 12; J: TRBJ1-2; V: TRBV20-1; D: -
CDR3: CASSPERVRWSYTF; length: 14; J: TRBJ1-2; V: TRBV18; D: -
CDR3: CASRMTGGGMNNQPQHF; length: 17; J: TRBJ1-5; V: TRBV19; D: TRBD1
CDR3: CASSLARSTGELFF; length: 14; J: TRBJ2-2; V: TRBV7-6; D: -
CDR3: CASSIAGTPGDTQYF; length: 15; J: TRBJ2-3; V: TRBV19; D: -
CDR3: CASSLGEGIGGQRGETQYF; length: 19; J: TRBJ2-5; V: TRBV12-3/TRBV12-4; D: -
CDR3: CASSQSLEDRRPFYGYTF; length: 18; J: TRBJ1-2; V: TRBV23-1; D: TRBD1
CDR3: CASSPADGQGDRSQYF; length: 16; J: TRBJ2-5; V: TRBV6-1; D: TRBD1
CDR3: CASSFLRGTEAFF; length: 13; J: TRBJ1-1; V: TRBV12-3/TRBV12-4; D: -
CDR3: CASSSTWNEQFF; length: 12; J: TRBJ2-1; V: TRBV7-6; D: -
CDR3: CASSVDRSGGTEAFF; length: 15; J: TRBJ1-1; V: TRBV19; D: -
CDR3: CASSLFPGLGAETQYF; length: 16; J: TRBJ2-5; V: TRBV5-1; D: -
CDR3: CASSPTGTSNQPQHF; length: 15; J: TRBJ1-5; V: TRBV6-2/TRBV6-3; D: -
CDR3: CAISSGGIDEQYF; length: 13; J: TRBJ2-7; V: TRBV10-3; D: TRBD2
CDR3: CSAAVSLDSPLHF; length: 13; J: TRBJ1-6; V: TRBV20-1; D: -
CDR3: CASSRGGTKETQYF; length: 14; J: TRBJ2-5; V: TRBV6-1; D: TRBD2
CDR3: CASSLESGWRTEAFF; length: 15; J: TRBJ1-1; V: TRBV5-1; D: -
CDR3: CASSPTGDDSPLHF; length: 14; J: TRBJ1-6; V: TRBV6-1; D: TRBD1
CDR3: CASSFTGGGQPQHF; length: 14; J: TRBJ1-5; V: TRBV12-3/TRBV12-4; D: TRBD1
CDR3: CSARPAQGLSYNEQFF; length: 16; J: TRBJ2-1; V: TRBV20-1; D: -
CDR3: CASSLMGARGYTF; length: 13; J: TRBJ1-2; V: TRBV5-4; D: -
CDR3: CASSFSGSGNTIYF; length: 14; J: TRBJ1-3; V: TRBV27; D: -
CDR3: CASTQRGRGLAGFGELFF; length: 18; J: TRBJ2-2; V: TRBV5-5; D: TRBD2
CDR3: CASSQGEPLLQTQYF; length: 15; J: TRBJ2-5; V: TRBV5-1; D: -